The 18 T cell receptor beta chains given below trace back to one sample, sequenced in a study of blood T cells in healthy people across ages. Through a sample-barcoded 5' primer and a J-beta primer mix, a second PCR was run for 7 to 11 cycles. TCRdb analysed the 5' RACE reads with MiXCR anew, one entry per CDR3 protein. The sample has hundreds of thousands of distinct CDR3 sequences, approximately 40% seen once. The sample comprised blood. Every receptor here comes from a man older than 75 in good health.

Comment on this clonotype: Just one base apart from a much larger clone, this may be a read error. The rearrangement uses TRBV12-3 or TRBV12-4 and TRBJ1-2; D unclear. The CDR3 covers 14 residues. DNA of the CDR3: TGTGCCAGCAGTTTCCCCTCCCGGGGTTATGGCCACACCTTC. Translated, it gives CASSFPSRGYGHTF.

This clonotype was detected only a few times. The V and J genes are TRBV20-1 and TRBJ2-5; TRBD1 matches at 7 bases. Germline CDR1 reads DFQATT; CDR2 reads SNEGSKA (reference sequence). The V and J ends lost 4 bases and 1 base, in that order; junction bases with no gene match: 6. This CDR3 is 14 amino acids long. CDR3 sequence: CSATGTATQETQYF. The CDR3 coding sequence is TGCAGTGCTACCGGGACAGCAACCCAAGAGACCCAGTACTTC.

The table lists this clonotype with a few counts. The chain recombines TRBV7-2 with TRBJ1-4, with TRBD1 matching over 7 bases. The CDR3 is 12 residues long. The germline V gene has CDR1 SGHTA and CDR2 FQGNSA. Trimming removed 5 bases from V and 12 bases from J; junction bases left unmatched: 6. CDR3 protein: CASSPLGTELFF. CDR3 nucleotide sequence: TGTGCCAGCAGCCCACTAGGGACAGAACTGTTTTTT. Looking up the rest from reference TRBV7-2 and TRBJ1-4 gives the full variable domain: GAGVSQSPSNKVTEKGKDVELRCDPISGHTALYWYRQSLGQGLEFLIYFQGNSAPDKSGLPSDRFSAERTGGSVSTLTIQRTQQEDSAVYLCASSPLGTELFFGSGTQLSVL.

In this sample, this clonotype turned up a few times. V usage is TRBV20-1 and J usage is TRBJ2-1; 10 nucleotides agree with TRBD2. V lost 3 bases and J lost 7; bases outside the gene matches: 18. The CDR3 runs 18 residues. Germline CDR1 DFQATT, CDR2 SNEGSKA (reference sequence). For the CDR3, the DNA is TGCAGTGCTAGTCCGACCACAATCCTAGCGGGAGTCGGGAATGAGCAGTTCTTC. Translated, it gives CSASPTTILAGVGNEQFF.

CDR3 in amino acids: CSARVVAGGGGEQYF. In nucleotides, the CDR3 is TGCAGTGCTAGAGTTGTAGCGGGAGGGGGGGGCGAGCAGTACTTC. The chain uses TRBV20-1 and TRBJ2-7; TRBD2 aligns across 11 bases. With V trimmed by 1 base and J by 6 bases, 8 bases remained unmatched. CDR1 is DFQATT and CDR2 is SNEGSKA in the germline V gene (reference sequence). The CDR3 runs 15 residues.

This clonotype was seen a handful of times. This rearrangement joins TRBV6-5 to TRBJ2-1, with 12 bases fitting TRBD2. CDR1 and CDR2 (germline): MNHEY, SVGAGI. Trimming cost V 4 bases and J 7 bases; bases outside gene matches: 8. The CDR3 consists of 16 residues. The CDR3 is CASSFKGLAGLNEQFF. The CDR3 DNA is TGTGCCAGCAGTTTCAAAGGACTAGCGGGGTTAAATGAGCAGTTCTTC.

The chain employs TRBV11-2 and TRBJ2-1; D may match TRBD1 or TRBD2 (6 bases each). Trimming took 4 bases from V and 8 from J, leaving 12 bases between them. The CDR3 covers 13 residues. CDR1 SGHAT and CDR2 FQNNGV come from the germline V gene. The CDR3 nucleotides read TGTGCCAGCAGCTCACGGGGGCTCGATGAGCAGTTCTTC. Translating it yields CASSSRGLDEQFF.

A remark on this clonotype: This may be a read error, as it is one base from a much larger clone. The chain carries TRBV13 and TRBJ2-6; no reliable D call. The CDR3 consists of 16 residues. Germline assignment: CDR1 PRHDT and CDR2 FYEKMQ (reference sequence). The CDR3 DNA reads TGTACCAGCAGCTTAGGTGGGGTGTCTGGGGCCAACGTCCTGACTTTC. Residues: CTSSLGGVSGANVLTF.

The rearrangement links TRBV18 to TRBJ2-3; 12 bases align to TRBD2. The ends lost 6 bases at V and 1 base at J; junction bases unmatched: 2. Germline CDR1 and CDR2: KGHSH and LQKENI. This CDR3 is 15 amino acids long. The CDR3 DNA reads as TGTGCCAGCTCGACTAGCGGGGGTCGCACAGATACGCAGTATTTT. This translates into CASSTSGGRTDTQYF.

This clonotype was seen repeatedly, ten times or more. V gene TRBV2 combines with J gene TRBJ2-3; tentative D call: TRBD1 (5 bases). The V end lost 6 bases, the J end lost 3 bases, and 10 bases lay between the germline ends. Germline CDR1 is SNHLY and CDR2 is FYNNEI. The CDR3 extends over 13 amino acids. CDR3 region: CASRQGLTDTQYF. The DNA of the CDR3 is TGTGCCAGCAGGCAGGGTCTGACAGATACGCAGTATTTT.

This clonotype was observed at least ten times. The chain has TRBV7-2 and TRBJ2-7; D may be TRBD1 (6 bases). Germline V gene lookup returns CDR1 SGHTA and CDR2 FQGNSA. The CDR3 runs to 13 residues. Deletions cut 3 bases from V and 4 bases from J, with 10 bases between. CDR3 sequence (DNA): TGTGCCAGCAGCTTGGACAGTCCATACGAGCAGTACTTC. It encodes CASSLDSPYEQYF.

The V and J genes are TRBV5-5 and TRBJ1-1, with D tentatively TRBD1 (6 bases). Per the germline V gene, CDR1 is SGHKS and CDR2 is YYEKEE (reference sequence). There are 16 residues in the CDR3. Trimming shortened V by 0 bases and J by 1 base, and 13 bases separated the two germline ends. In DNA form, the CDR3 reads TGTGCCAGCAGCTTGGCGTCGACAGGTCAGAACACTGAAGCTTTCTTT. This gives the protein CASSLASTGQNTEAFF.

This clonotype was found a few times. CDR3 in DNA: TGTGCCAGCAGTGAAAGGAGACACCCGGTAGAGACCCAGTTCTTC. As protein: CASSERRHPVETQFF. This chain links TRBV6-1 with TRBJ2-1; D remains unclear. This CDR3 is built from 15 residues. Germline V gene lookup returns CDR1 MNHNS and CDR2 SASEGT. The germline V and J ends were trimmed by 2 bases and 13 bases, with 21 bases remaining between them.

The rearrangement links TRBV6-2 or TRBV6-3 to TRBJ2-3, with 8 bases identical to TRBD1. After removal of 8 bases from V and 4 bases from J, the junction contained 11 bases not matched to a gene. Per the germline V gene, CDR1 is MNHEY and CDR2 is SVGEGT. The CDR3 totals 15 residues. The CDR3 protein is CASGPQGAGADTQYF. CDR3 DNA sequence: TGTGCCAGCGGTCCGCAGGGGGCAGGCGCAGATACGCAGTATTTT.

This clonotype was seen a handful of times. The chain recombines TRBV6-5 with TRBJ2-3; 11 positions agree with TRBD2. Germline V gene data show CDR1 as MNHEY and CDR2 as SVGAGI. V lost 8 bases, J lost 3 bases, and 10 bases stayed unmatched. This CDR3 is 16 amino acids long. DNA of the CDR3: TGTGCCAGCGGTACGGGGCGGACTAGCGGGACAGATACGCAGTATTTT. Translated: CASGTGRTSGTDTQYF.

This clonotype was seen repeatedly, ten times or more. V usage is TRBV7-2 and J usage is TRBJ2-5; D might be TRBD1 (5 bases). The V gene lost 6 bases and the J gene lost 5 bases, with 16 bases spanning the gap. The germline V gene has CDR1 SGHTA and CDR2 FQGNSA. CDR3 length: 14 residues. The CDR3 loop is CASSPRSGFETQYF. The CDR3 DNA follows: TGTGCCAGCAGTCCTAGGTCAGGGTTTGAGACCCAGTACTTC.

The chain links TRBV6-2 or TRBV6-3 to TRBJ2-7; no clear D gene. V was clipped by 6 bases and J by 6 bases, with 12 bases between them. Germline V gene sequence: CDR1 MNHEY, CDR2 SVGEGT. This CDR3 is built from 12 residues. The CDR3 here is CASRDPSGEQYF. The CDR3 DNA is TGTGCCAGCAGAGACCCTTCAGGCGAGCAGTACTTC.

The chain uses TRBV7-2 and TRBJ2-7, with TRBD2 identical over 7 bases. The J call may be incorrect, as the DNA end agrees better with TRBJ2-5. The germline V gene encodes CDR1 SGHTA and CDR2 FQGNSA. This CDR3 contains 14 residues. The CDR3 reads CASSLTTGGGTQYF. As DNA, the CDR3 is TGTGCCAGCAGCTTGACGACGGGGGGTGGGACCCAGTACTTC.